The clone carrying this T cell receptor (beta chain) was detected many times. What it binds is not known. The sample originates from a study of T-cell reconstitution after alpha-beta-depleted transplantation in children. As it was prepared, the TCRbeta library received unique molecular identifiers. TCRdb re-called the PCR reads through MiXCR, storing one row per CDR3 protein. The table lists hundreds of thousands of distinct CDR3 sequences, more than 20% of them singletons. Findings of the study overall: By about two months after transplant, alpha-beta T cells reportedly arose from several hundred graft clones that had expanded. One year post-transplant, T-cell counts and diversity were largely derived from T cells produced anew. The origin of high day-60 TCRbeta diversity in some patients lay in surviving recipient T cells and thymic progenitors.

V lost 0 bases and J 4 bases, leaving 11 bases between the germline ends. Per germline, CDR1 SGHRS and CDR2 YFSETQ. The CDR3 sequence is 15 residues long. The input for sequencing was PBMCs, mostly from graft donor cells, taken 360 days after TCRalphabeta/CD19-depleted stem cell transplant. The V and J genes are TRBV5-1 and TRBJ2-1, with D unclear. The receptor's source is a female patient aged 2-10 years who had a stem cell transplant for congenital amegakaryocytic thrombocytopenia, so the T cells may come from the graft donor. CDR3 protein: CASSLDPVAYNEQFF. CDR3 DNA: TGCGCCAGCAGCTTGGACCCCGTGGCATACAATGAGCAGTTCTTC.